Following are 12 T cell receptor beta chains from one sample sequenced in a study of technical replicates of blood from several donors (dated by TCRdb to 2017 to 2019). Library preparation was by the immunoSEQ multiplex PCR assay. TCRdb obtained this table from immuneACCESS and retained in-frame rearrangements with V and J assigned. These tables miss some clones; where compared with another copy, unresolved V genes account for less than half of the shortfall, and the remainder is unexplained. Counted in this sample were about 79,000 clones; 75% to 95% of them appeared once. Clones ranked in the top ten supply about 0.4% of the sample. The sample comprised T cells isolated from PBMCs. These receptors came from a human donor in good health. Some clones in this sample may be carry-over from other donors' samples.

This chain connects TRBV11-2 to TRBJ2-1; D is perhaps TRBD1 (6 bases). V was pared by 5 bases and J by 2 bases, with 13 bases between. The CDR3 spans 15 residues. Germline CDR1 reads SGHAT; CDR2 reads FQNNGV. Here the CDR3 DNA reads TGTGCCAGCAGCACCCCGGGACACACCTACAATGAGCAGTTCTTC. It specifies CASSTPGHTYNEQFF.

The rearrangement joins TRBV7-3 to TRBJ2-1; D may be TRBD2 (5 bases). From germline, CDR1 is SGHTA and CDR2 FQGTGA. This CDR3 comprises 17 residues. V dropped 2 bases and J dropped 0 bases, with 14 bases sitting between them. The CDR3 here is CASSLEGRVSSYNEQFF. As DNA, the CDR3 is TGTGCCAGCAGCTTAGAGGGTCGGGTGAGCTCCTACAATGAGCAGTTCTTC.

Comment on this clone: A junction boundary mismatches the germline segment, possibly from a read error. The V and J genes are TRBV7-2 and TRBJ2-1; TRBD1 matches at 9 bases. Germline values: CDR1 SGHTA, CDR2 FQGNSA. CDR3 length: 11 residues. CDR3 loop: CASSLWDRAIF. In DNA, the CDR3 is TGTGCCAGCAGCTTATGGGACAGGGCAATCTTC.

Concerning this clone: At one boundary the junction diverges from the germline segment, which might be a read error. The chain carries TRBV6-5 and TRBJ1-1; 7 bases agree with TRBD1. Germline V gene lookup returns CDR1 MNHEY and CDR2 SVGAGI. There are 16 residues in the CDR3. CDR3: CASRYLDRRPNTEAFF. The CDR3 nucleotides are TGTGCCAGCCGTTACCTGGACAGGCGACCTAACACTGAAGCTTTCTTT.

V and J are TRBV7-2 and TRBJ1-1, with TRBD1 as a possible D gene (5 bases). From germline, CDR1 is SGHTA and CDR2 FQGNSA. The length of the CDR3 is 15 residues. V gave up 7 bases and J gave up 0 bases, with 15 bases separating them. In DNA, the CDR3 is TGTGCCAGCACCTCGGGGGTTGGGCTGAACACTGAAGCTTTCTTT. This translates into CASTSGVGLNTEAFF.

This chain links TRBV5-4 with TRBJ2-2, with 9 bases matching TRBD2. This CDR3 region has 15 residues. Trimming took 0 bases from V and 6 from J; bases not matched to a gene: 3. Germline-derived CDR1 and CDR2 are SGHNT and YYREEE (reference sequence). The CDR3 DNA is TGTGCCAGCAGCTTGGGCGGGAGGGCCTCCGGGGAGCTGTTTTTT. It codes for CASSLGGRASGELFF.

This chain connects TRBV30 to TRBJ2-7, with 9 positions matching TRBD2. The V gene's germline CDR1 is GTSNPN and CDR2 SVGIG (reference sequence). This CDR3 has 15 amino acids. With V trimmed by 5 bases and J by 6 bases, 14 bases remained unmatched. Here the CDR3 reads CAWGPPAGGLSEQYF. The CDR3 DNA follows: TGTGCCTGGGGCCCTCCAGCGGGAGGCCTCTCCGAGCAGTACTTC. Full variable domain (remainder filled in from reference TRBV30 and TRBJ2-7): SQTIHQWPATLVQPVGSPLSLECTVEGTSNPNLYWYRQAAGRGLQLLFYSVGIGQISSEVPQNLSASRPQDRQFILSSKKLLLSDSGFYLCAWGPPAGGLSEQYFGPGTRLTVT.

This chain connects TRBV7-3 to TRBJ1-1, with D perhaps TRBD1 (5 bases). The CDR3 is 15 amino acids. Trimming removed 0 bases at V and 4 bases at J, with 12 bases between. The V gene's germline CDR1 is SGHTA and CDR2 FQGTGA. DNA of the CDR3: TGTGCCAGCAGCTTAACTATAGACGGGGGCACTGAAGCTTTCTTT. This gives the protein CASSLTIDGGTEAFF.

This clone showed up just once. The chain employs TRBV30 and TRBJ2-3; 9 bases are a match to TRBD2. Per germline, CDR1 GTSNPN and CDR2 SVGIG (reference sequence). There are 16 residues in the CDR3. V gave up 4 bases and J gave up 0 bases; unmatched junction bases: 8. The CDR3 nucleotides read TGTGCCTGGACCAGACTAGCGGCGTATAGCACAGATACGCAGTATTTT. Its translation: CAWTRLAAYSTDTQYF. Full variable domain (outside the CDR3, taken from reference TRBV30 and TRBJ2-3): SQTIHQWPATLVQPVGSPLSLECTVEGTSNPNLYWYRQAAGRGLQLLFYSVGIGQISSEVPQNLSASRPQDRQFILSSKKLLLSDSGFYLCAWTRLAAYSTDTQYFGPGTRLTVL.

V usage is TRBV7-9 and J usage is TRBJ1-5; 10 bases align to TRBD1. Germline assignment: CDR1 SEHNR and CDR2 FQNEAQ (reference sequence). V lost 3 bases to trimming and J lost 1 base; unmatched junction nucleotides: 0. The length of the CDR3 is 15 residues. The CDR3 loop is CASSLGQGSNQPQHF. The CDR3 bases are TGTGCCAGCAGCTTGGGACAGGGGAGCAATCAGCCCCAGCATTTT.

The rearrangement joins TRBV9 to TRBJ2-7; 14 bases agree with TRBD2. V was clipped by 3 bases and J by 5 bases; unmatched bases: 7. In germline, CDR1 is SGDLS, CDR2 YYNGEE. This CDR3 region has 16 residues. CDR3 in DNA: TGTGCCAGCAGCGGACTAGCGGGAGGGGAGGCCCACGAGCAGTACTTC. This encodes CASSGLAGGEAHEQYF.

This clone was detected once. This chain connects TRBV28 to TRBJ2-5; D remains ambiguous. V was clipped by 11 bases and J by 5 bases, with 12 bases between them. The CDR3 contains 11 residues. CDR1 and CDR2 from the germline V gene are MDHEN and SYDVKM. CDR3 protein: CASSPYETQYF. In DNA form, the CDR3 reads TGTGCCTCCTCCCCCTATGAGACCCAGTACTTC. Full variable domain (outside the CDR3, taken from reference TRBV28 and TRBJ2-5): DVKVTQSSRYLVKRTGEKVFLECVQDMDHENMFWYRQDPGLGLRLIYFSYDVKMKEKGDIPEGYSVSREKKERFSLILESASTNQTSMYLCASSPYETQYFGPGTRLLVL.